The entry below describes one TCR beta chain. This entry belongs to a study of blood T cell repertoires in COVID-19. Across the study: Spain, Italy and the United States supplied samples that represented acute and convalescent COVID-19. From T cells, B-cell-depleted T cells, or PBMCs came the material, which was cDNA or gDNA.

TCRdb's table, derived via immunoSEQ multiplex PCR, lists solely in-frame clones and lacks some. The data contain about 200,000 clones, around nine tenths of them seen just once; the ten biggest clones take up 0.75% to 1%. V lost 5 bases to trimming and J lost 3 bases; unmatched junction nucleotides: 5. CDR1 and CDR2 (germline): PRHDT, FYEKMQ (reference sequence). The CDR3 totals 16 residues. Material: peripheral blood. The TCR originated in a man between 60 and 75 years old with COVID-19, enrolled during active disease. This chain joins TRBV13 and TRBJ2-7; 15 nucleotides agree with TRBD2. CDR3 in DNA: TGTGCCAGCAGCCCAGGACTAGCGGGAGGGTTCTACGAGCAGTACTTC. Its translation is CASSPGLAGGFYEQYF.